These 27 T cell receptor beta chains originate from one sample sequenced in a study of blood T cell repertoires in COVID-19. Produced via immunoSEQ multiplex PCR; TCRdb's table is partial and in-frame only. Among 360,000 or so clones, about four fifths were seen once, and the ten largest hold 5.1%. Sequenced material: PBMCs or T cells enriched from blood (not recorded which). The receptors originated from a woman between 45 and 60 years old who had recovered from COVID-19.

The chain employs TRBV5-4 and TRBJ2-7, with D possibly being TRBD1 (5 bases). The CDR3 has 12 amino acids. CDR1 and CDR2 from the germline V gene are SGHNT and YYREEE (reference sequence). V was trimmed by 4 bases and J by 1 base, leaving 6 bases between them. As DNA, the CDR3 is TGTGCCAGCAGCGACAGATCCTACGAGCAGTACTTC. Protein sequence: CASSDRSYEQYF.

Comments on this clone: Within the sample, other DNA sequences also encode this same CDR3. This chain links TRBV5-1 with TRBJ1-1, with a possible D match to TRBD1 (5 bases). Per germline, CDR1 SGHRS and CDR2 YFSETQ. The germline V and J ends were trimmed by 1 base and 5 bases, with 6 bases remaining between them. This CDR3 region has 12 residues. The CDR3 sequence is CASSLQGTEAFF. CDR3 nucleotide sequence: TGCGCCAGCAGCTTGCAGGGTACTGAAGCTTTCTTT. The full variable domain, with the rest looked up from reference TRBV5-1 and TRBJ1-1, is KAGVTQTPRYLIKTRGQQVTLSCSPISGHRSVSWYQQTPGQGLQFLFEYFSETQRNKGNFPGRFSGRQFSNSRSEMNVSTLELGDSALYLCASSLQGTEAFFGQGTRLTVV.

The chain uses TRBV7-8 and TRBJ1-1, with a weak D call TRBD1 (6 bases). This CDR3 region has 15 residues. The V gene lost 1 base and the J gene lost 7 bases, with 16 bases spanning the gap. CDR1 and CDR2 (germline): SGHVS, FQNEAQ. CDR3: CASSLEGVTTSEAFF. CDR3 DNA: TGTGCCAGCAGCTTAGAGGGGGTCACTACAAGTGAAGCTTTCTTT. Full variable domain (remainder filled in from reference TRBV7-8 and TRBJ1-1): GAGVSQSPRYKVAKRGQDVALRCDPISGHVSLFWYQQALGQGPEFLTYFQNEAQLDKSGLPSDRFFAERPEGSVSTLKIQRTQQEDSAVYLCASSLEGVTTSEAFFGQGTRLTVV.

J is TRBJ1-4 and V is TRBV5-5; D is undetermined. The germline V gene encodes CDR1 SGHKS and CDR2 YYEKEE (reference sequence). The ends were cut back, 4 bases at V and 8 bases at J, with 9 bases in the middle. The length of the CDR3 is 12 residues. The CDR3, as DNA: TGTGCCAGCAGCCGAGGAGGGGAAAAACTGTTTTTT. Translating gives CASSRGGEKLFF.

The CDR3, as DNA: TGTGCCTGGAGCCCCCTGCCAGGGCGGAACACTGAAGCTTTCTTT. It codes for CAWSPLPGRNTEAFF. This sequence joins TRBV30 and TRBJ1-1; D is perhaps TRBD1 (5 bases). Germline V CDR1 and CDR2: GTSNPN, SVGIG (reference sequence). V lost 3 bases and J lost 1, with 15 bases in between. CDR3 size: 15 residues.

This chain uses TRBV9 with TRBJ2-1, with 10 positions matching TRBD1. Germline V gene sequence: CDR1 SGDLS, CDR2 YYNGEE. Trimming cost V 3 bases and J 8 bases; bases outside gene matches: 11. This CDR3 has 16 residues. For the CDR3, the DNA is TGTGCCAGCAGCGAGAGGGGACAGGGGAATCTATATGAGCAGTTCTTC. It encodes CASSERGQGNLYEQFF. Together with reference TRBV9 and TRBJ2-1, the CDR3 gives the full variable domain: DSGVTQTPKHLITATGQRVTLRCSPRSGDLSVYWYQQSLDQGLQFLIQYYNGEERAKGNILERFSAQQFPDLHSELNLSSLELGDSALYFCASSERGQGNLYEQFFGPGTRLTVL.

V and J are TRBV7-2 and TRBJ1-4; D is perhaps TRBD1 (6 bases). Trimming pared 1 base from V and 0 bases from J, leaving 9 bases between. The CDR3 is 16 residues long. Germline assignment: CDR1 SGHTA and CDR2 FQGNSA. The CDR3 nucleotides are TGTGCCAGCAGCTTAGGACAGGTCTCAACTAATGAAAAACTGTTTTTT. Protein product: CASSLGQVSTNEKLFF.

The rearrangement uses TRBV5-1 and TRBJ2-2, with 8 bases lining up with TRBD1. The CDR3 sequence is 16 residues long. V was clipped by 1 base and J by 4 bases; unmatched bases: 6. The V gene's germline CDR1 is SGHRS and CDR2 YFSETQ. The CDR3 sequence is CASSLLDRAGTGELFF. The CDR3 DNA is TGCGCCAGCAGCTTGTTGGACAGGGCGGGCACCGGGGAGCTGTTTTTT.

This chain links TRBV9 with TRBJ2-5; TRBD1 is a possible D gene (5 bases). The CDR3 runs to 13 residues. The germline V gene encodes CDR1 SGDLS and CDR2 YYNGEE. The V end was cut by 4 bases, the J end by 3 bases, with 10 bases between. In nucleotides, the CDR3 is TGTGCCAGCAGCAGAACAGGAAAAGAGACCCAGTACTTC. Translating it yields CASSRTGKETQYF.

This clone showed up just once. V usage is TRBV13 and J usage is TRBJ1-2, with TRBD1 identical over 8 bases. The CDR3 length is 14 residues. V trimming: 6 bases; J trimming: 8 bases; junction bases outside the gene matches: 11. The germline V gene has CDR1 PRHDT and CDR2 FYEKMQ (reference sequence). In DNA form, the CDR3 reads TGTGCCAGCAGGTCGACAGGGGAACTAGAGGGCTACACCTTC. Translating gives CASRSTGELEGYTF.

V gene TRBV3-1 (or the pseudogene TRBV3-2) combines with J gene TRBJ2-5; 7 nucleotides match TRBD2. Germline CDR1 is LGHDT and CDR2 is YNNKEL (reference sequence). The ends lost 3 bases at V and 0 bases at J; junction bases unmatched: 7. This CDR3 is built from 16 residues. The CDR3 DNA follows: TGTGCCAGCAGCCATTGGGAGGGGCCGCACCAAGAGACCCAGTACTTC. Its translation is CASSHWEGPHQETQYF.

The chain employs TRBV4-2 and TRBJ1-4, with 7 bases matching TRBD1. CDR3 length: 15 amino acids. After removal of 3 bases from V and 8 bases from J, the junction contained 9 bases not matched to a gene. Germline values: CDR1 LGHNA, CDR2 YNFKEQ. CDR3 DNA sequence: TGTGCCAGCAGCCAGAGTGGAGGGGGCGAGGAAAAACTGTTTTTT. This encodes CASSQSGGGEEKLFF.

With regard to this clone: Other nucleotide sequences from this sample produce the same CDR3. This sequence joins TRBV5-1 and TRBJ1-1; no clear D. The CDR3 totals 14 residues. Germline V gene lookup returns CDR1 SGHRS and CDR2 YFSETQ. V was clipped by 2 bases and J by 5 bases, with 13 bases between them. CDR3 in amino acids: CASSLAAGGTEAFF. CDR3 bases: TGCGCCAGCAGCTTAGCCGCGGGCGGGACTGAAGCTTTCTTT.

The chain links TRBV5-1 to TRBJ2-5; D uncertain. Germline V gene lookup returns CDR1 SGHRS and CDR2 YFSETQ. V lost 5 bases and J 5 bases, leaving 13 bases between the germline ends. This CDR3 has 13 amino acids. The DNA of the CDR3 is TGCGCCAGCAGGGTGGTAGGAGTCGAGACCCAGTACTTC. It translates to CASRVVGVETQYF.

A single count supports this clone. V and J are TRBV7-2 and TRBJ2-5, with TRBD2 identical over 10 bases. Germline loops: CDR1 SGHTA, CDR2 FQGNSA. V was clipped by 4 bases and J by 5 bases; unmatched bases: 7. The CDR3 totals 15 residues. The CDR3 DNA is TGTGCCAGCAGCTGGACTAGCGGTTCGTCGGAGACCCAGTACTTC. Translation gives CASSWTSGSSETQYF.

Comment on this clone: At the DNA level, this CDR3 is encoded by other sequences in the same sample as well. The chain recombines TRBV6-5 with TRBJ1-1; 10 bases map to TRBD1. In germline, CDR1 is MNHEY, CDR2 SVGAGI. The CDR3 has 15 residues. J lost 5 bases, V lost 2 bases, and 5 bases had no gene match. The CDR3 DNA follows: TGTGCCAGCAGTTACGTACCGGACAGGGGGACTGAAGCTTTCTTT. Translated: CASSYVPDRGTEAFF.

The table lists this clone with a few counts. This chain uses TRBV7-8 with TRBJ1-5; D is unresolved. This CDR3 comprises 12 residues. Trimming cost V 5 bases and J 4 bases, with 6 bases left between them. Germline-derived CDR1 and CDR2 are SGHVS and FQNEAQ. Written as DNA, the CDR3 is TGTGCCAGCAGCCCCTATAATCAGCCCCAGCATTTT. It yields the protein CASSPYNQPQHF.

The chain joins TRBV7-2 to TRBJ1-2, with D possibly TRBD1 on 6 matching bases. The CDR3 totals 14 residues. Germline V gene lookup returns CDR1 SGHTA and CDR2 FQGNSA. Trimming pared 5 bases from V and 4 bases from J, leaving 14 bases between. CDR3 loop: CASSHARGAYGYTF. The CDR3 DNA reads as TGTGCCAGCAGCCATGCACGGGGGGCCTATGGCTACACCTTC. Using reference TRBV7-2 and TRBJ1-2 for the parts outside the CDR3, the full variable domain is GAGVSQSPSNKVTEKGKDVELRCDPISGHTALYWYRQSLGQGLEFLIYFQGNSAPDKSGLPSDRFSAERTGGSVSTLTIQRTQQEDSAVYLCASSHARGAYGYTFGSGTRLTVV.

This clone occurred a few times. CDR3 loop: CASSRGGTKNIQYF. The CDR3, as DNA: TGCGCCAGCAGCCGAGGGGGTACCAAAAACATTCAGTACTTC. The V and J genes are TRBV5-1 and TRBJ2-4; D is perhaps TRBD1 (6 bases). CDR3 length: 14 residues. The germline gives CDR1 SGHRS, CDR2 YFSETQ. V dropped 4 bases and J dropped 2 bases, with 10 bases sitting between them.

The V call is TRBV5-1, the J call TRBJ1-2; the D is unclear. The V and J ends lost 4 bases and 8 bases respectively, with 12 bases between them. The CDR3 consists of 12 residues. The germline V gene encodes CDR1 SGHRS and CDR2 YFSETQ. In DNA, the CDR3 is TGCGCCAGCAGCCCGGACTTCCGGGGCTACACCTTC. Protein: CASSPDFRGYTF.

The table lists this clone with a count of one. This chain links TRBV28 with TRBJ1-2; the match to TRBD1 covers 11 bases. Germline CDR1 reads MDHEN; CDR2 reads SYDVKM. The CDR3 is 16 residues long. After removal of 3 bases from V and 8 bases from J, the junction contained 11 bases not matched to a gene. The CDR3 region has the DNA TGTGCCAGCAGTTTCCTGGACAGGGGGCGTATGTGGGGCTACACCTTC. This sequence encodes CASSFLDRGRMWGYTF.

This chain links TRBV20-1 with TRBJ2-7; tentative D call: TRBD1 (5 bases). V was cut by 3 bases and J by 4 bases, with 19 bases left in between. The CDR3 spans 15 residues. Germline CDR1 and CDR2: DFQATT and SNEGSKA (reference sequence). CDR3 in DNA: TGCAGTGCTAGTCCAGGGTTGGAAGTTCCTTACGAGCAGTACTTC. Protein sequence: CSASPGLEVPYEQYF.

This chain joins TRBV30 and TRBJ2-3; D unresolved. The CDR3 sequence is 14 residues long. V lost 1 base and J 4 bases, leaving 12 bases between the germline ends. The germline V gene has CDR1 GTSNPN and CDR2 SVGIG (reference sequence). The CDR3, as DNA: TGTGCCTGGAGTGCGGTTGTCCCCGCAGATACGCAGTATTTT. Protein product: CAWSAVVPADTQYF.

The V and J genes are TRBV10-3 and TRBJ1-1, with 11 positions matching TRBD1. The CDR3 consists of 15 residues. J was trimmed by 1 base and V by 6 bases; bases with no gene match: 4. Germline V gene data show CDR1 as ENHRY and CDR2 as SYGVKD. CDR3: CAISHGTGGNTEAFF. The CDR3 DNA sequence: TGTGCCATCAGCCACGGGACAGGGGGGAACACTGAAGCTTTCTTT.

V and J are TRBV7-8 and TRBJ1-1, with a weak D call TRBD1 (6 bases). The CDR3 has 12 residues. The ends were cut back, 5 bases at V and 5 bases at J, with 9 bases in the middle. Germline V gene data show CDR1 as SGHVS and CDR2 as FQNEAQ. CDR3 DNA sequence: TGTGCCAGCAGCAGGGGGTGGACTGAAGCTTTCTTT. Translated, it gives CASSRGWTEAFF.

J is TRBJ2-2 and V is TRBV10-3; 8 bases fit TRBD1. V was clipped by 2 bases and J by 5 bases; unmatched bases: 7. The germline gives CDR1 ENHRY, CDR2 SYGVKD. The CDR3 spans 16 residues. Here the CDR3 DNA reads TGTGCCATCAGTGAGGGACAGGGACGAGGAACCGGGGAGCTGTTTTTT. The encoded protein is CAISEGQGRGTGELFF.

This clone was observed a handful of times. The rearrangement uses TRBV9 and TRBJ1-4; TRBD1 aligns across 9 bases. The V and J ends lost 3 bases and 11 bases, in that order; junction bases with no gene match: 11. CDR3 length equals 15 residues. Germline V gives CDR1 SGDLS, CDR2 YYNGEE. As DNA, the CDR3 is TGTGCCAGCAGCGATACAGGGGGCGTGTTTGAGAAACTGTTTTTT. This encodes CASSDTGGVFEKLFF.